One sample yielded the 2 T cell receptor beta chains listed below, sequenced in a study of T-cell reconstitution after alpha-beta-depleted transplantation in children (dated by TCRdb to about 2016). Library construction relied on PCR. Sequencer: Illumina HiSeq 2500. Molecular barcoding was employed in the preparation of TCR libraries, with unique molecular identifiers being used to normalize TCRbeta repertoire quantification. The public reads were quality trimmed at Q25 with fastp and then assembled into clones with MiXCR by TCRdb, keeping productive beta chains. Entries are consolidated by CDR3 protein sequence, retaining the most common genes and DNA. Counted in this sample were 350,000 to 500,000 distinct CDR3 sequences; over 40% of them appeared once. Under 35% of the sample goes to the ten largest clones. In light of the paper, this sample's treatment or condition label describes: allogeneic hematopoietic cell transplantation with graft depleted of TCRalphabeta T cells and CD19 B cells.

Source: PBMCs, taken before TCRalphabeta/CD19-depleted stem cell transplant. The receptors were sampled from a girl aged 2 to 9 with aplastic anemia, due to receive a stem cell transplant.

The J gene is TRBJ1-1, the V gene TRBV29-1; no definite D call. The V gene lost 4 bases and the J gene lost 6 bases, with 18 bases spanning the gap. The CDR3 loop spans 14 amino acids. Per the germline V gene, CDR1 is SQVTM and CDR2 is ANQGSEA. CDR3 loop: CSVVTRPPNPEAFF. CDR3 DNA: TGCAGCGTTGTAACGCGGCCCCCAAACCCTGAAGCTTTCTTT. Combining the CDR3 with reference TRBV29-1 and TRBJ1-1 gives the whole variable domain SAVISQKPSRDICQRGTSLTIQCQVDSQVTMMFWYRQQPGQSLTLIATANQGSEATYESGFVIDKFPISRPNLTFSTLTVSNMSPEDSSIYLCSVVTRPPNPEAFFGQGTRLTVV.

The rearrangement uses TRBV12-3 or TRBV12-4 and TRBJ2-1; D is possibly TRBD2 (5 bases). V lost 1 base and J lost 4, with 11 bases in between. The length of the CDR3 is 15 residues. The CDR3 loop reads CASSLDSGNYNEQFF. DNA for the CDR3: TGTGCCAGCAGTTTAGACAGCGGTAATTACAATGAGCAGTTCTTC.